Below, one T cell receptor (beta chain) is given with its context. The clone's antigen remains unknown. The input lacks base qualities; no much larger clone sits a single base away. This entry is derived from a study of blood T cell repertoires in COVID-19 (dated by TCRdb to 2018 to 2020). For the wider study: Samples covering the acute and convalescent phases of COVID-19 were provided by collaborators in the United States, Italy and Spain. The prospective study material was composed of cDNA or gDNA derived from T cells, B-cell-depleted T cells, or PBMCs. Deeply sampled blood TCRbeta repertoires from subjects exposed to, actively infected with, or recovered from COVID-19 were included in the dataset. A freely available public database, intended as a resource for researchers studying the immune response to SARS-CoV-2, is where the repertoires were released. Samples came from the ongoing ImmuneRACE study (first 160 participants) plus 1,254 subjects from 6 global collaborators. Nearly every sample came with metadata listing a de-identified subject ID, COVID-19 status, age in years and sex. Where available, HLA class I and class II types were obtained from metadata supplied by the sample provider rather than from assay-based typing. Study-wide conclusions, independent of this receptor: The quantity of clinical and demographic metadata differed by source and by participant and was supplied without curation.

The immunoSEQ Assay, a bias-controlled multiplex PCR, was used to amplify TCRbeta CDR3 regions from genomic DNA. Per the authors' processing: The number of nucleated cells in each sample was estimated by amplification of reference gene primers within the assay. Sequence reads were collapsed and filtered to measure the absolute abundance of every unique TCRbeta CDR3 rearrangement. For each sample, productive Simpson clonality was calculated as the square root of Simpson's diversity index across productive rearrangements. TCRdb stores this immuneACCESS table with in-frame sequences only. Part of the clones is absent; in the studies checked, under half of the shortfall reflects unresolved V genes, and no reason is known for the rest. Clonal size and the V and J genes are those of that table, whereas D and trimming came from the DNA. This sample gives about 40,000 clones in total; approximately 86% of them show up just once. The ten largest clones capture roughly 19% of the sample.

Including cysteine and phenylalanine, the CDR3 has 15 amino acids. The retained sequence is limited to the CDR3, 45 bases, with the frame set at the first base. Trimming accounts for 1 base at V and 4 bases at J, while the number of junction bases matched to no gene is 3. CDR1 SEHNR and CDR2 FQNEAQ were looked up in the germline V gene (reference sequence). The collaborating institutions used their own protocols to collect whole blood in K2EDTA tubes. For TCRbeta analysis, collaborators shipped samples as frozen whole blood, isolated PBMCs, or DNA extracted from either of those sample types. The sequencing input was peripheral blood. This clonotype was obtained from a man aged 45 to 65 in a cohort sampled during active COVID-19. Rearrangement joined TRBV7-9 to TRBJ2-7, with 11 bases aligning to TRBD2. The CDR3 corresponds to CASSLGTSGLYEQYF. The nucleotide sequence reads as follows: TGTGCCAGCAGCTTAGGGACTAGCGGGTTATACGAGCAGTACTTC.